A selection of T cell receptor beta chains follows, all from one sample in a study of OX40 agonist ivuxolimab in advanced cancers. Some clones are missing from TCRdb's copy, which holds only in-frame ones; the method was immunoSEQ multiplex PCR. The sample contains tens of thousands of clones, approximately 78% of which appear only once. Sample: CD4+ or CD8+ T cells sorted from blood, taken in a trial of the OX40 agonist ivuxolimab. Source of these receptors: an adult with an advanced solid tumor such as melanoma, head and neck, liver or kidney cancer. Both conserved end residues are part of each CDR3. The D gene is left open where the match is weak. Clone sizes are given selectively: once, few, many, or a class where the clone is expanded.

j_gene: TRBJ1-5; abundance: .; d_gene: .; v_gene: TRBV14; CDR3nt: TGTGCCAGCAGCCAAGACAGTTTGGGGCCCCAGCATTTT; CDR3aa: CASSQDSLGPQHF
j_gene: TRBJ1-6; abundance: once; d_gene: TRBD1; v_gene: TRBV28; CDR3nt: TGTGCCAGCCAGGGGGCCAGGTATAATTCACCCCTCCACTTT; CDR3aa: CASQGARYNSPLHF
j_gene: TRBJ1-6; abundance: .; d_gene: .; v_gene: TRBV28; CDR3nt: TGTGCCAGCAGCCAAACAGCTTATAATTCACCCCTCCACTTT; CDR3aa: CASSQTAYNSPLHF
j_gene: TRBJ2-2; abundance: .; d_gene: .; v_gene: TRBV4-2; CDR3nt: TGTGCCAGCAGCCGAGACGGAGGGGGAACAACCGGGGAGCTGTTTTTT; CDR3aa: CASSRDGGGTTGELFF
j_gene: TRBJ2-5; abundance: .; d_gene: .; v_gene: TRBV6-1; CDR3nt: TGTGCCGGTGGGGACTTACAAGAGACCCAGTACTTC; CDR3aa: CAGGDLQETQYF
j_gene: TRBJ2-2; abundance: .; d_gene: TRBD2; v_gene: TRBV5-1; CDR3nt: TGCGCCAGCAGCCTTTCCGGGACTAGCGGACTCGGGGAGCTGTTTTTT; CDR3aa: CASSLSGTSGLGELFF
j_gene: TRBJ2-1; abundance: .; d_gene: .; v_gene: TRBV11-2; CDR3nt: TGTGCCAGCAGCTTAGATACGGGCATCGGCCACAATGAGCAGTTCTTC; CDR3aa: CASSLDTGIGHNEQFF
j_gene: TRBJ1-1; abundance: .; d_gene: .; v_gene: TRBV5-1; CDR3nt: TGCGCCAGCAGCTTGGGGGGAGGCACTGAAGCTTTCTTT; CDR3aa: CASSLGGGTEAFF
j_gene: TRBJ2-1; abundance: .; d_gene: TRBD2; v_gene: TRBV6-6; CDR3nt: TGTGCCAGCCGCGGGAGTTACAATGAGCAGTTCTTC; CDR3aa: CASRGSYNEQFF
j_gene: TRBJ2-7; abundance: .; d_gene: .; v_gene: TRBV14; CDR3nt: TGTGCCAGCAGCCAAGATTTGATCGGCGAGCAGTACTTC; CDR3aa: CASSQDLIGEQYF
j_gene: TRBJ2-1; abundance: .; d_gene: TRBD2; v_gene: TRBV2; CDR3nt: TGTGCCAGCAGTGGGCGGATTGGGACTAGCGGGCCGATCTTC; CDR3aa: CASSGRIGTSGPIF
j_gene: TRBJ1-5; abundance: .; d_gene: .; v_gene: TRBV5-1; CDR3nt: TGCGCCAGCAGCTTCGGGGGGCTGGGGAATCAGCCCCAGCATTTT; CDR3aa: CASSFGGLGNQPQHF
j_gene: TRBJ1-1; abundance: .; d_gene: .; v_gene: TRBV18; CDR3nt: TGTGCCAGCTCACCGCTGGTAGGGGGAAACACTGAAGCTTTCTTT; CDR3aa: CASSPLVGGNTEAFF
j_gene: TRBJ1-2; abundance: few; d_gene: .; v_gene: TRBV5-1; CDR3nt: TGCGCCAGCAGCTTGGCCGTTTCGGCGGGCTATGGCTACACCTTC; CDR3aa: CASSLAVSAGYGYTF
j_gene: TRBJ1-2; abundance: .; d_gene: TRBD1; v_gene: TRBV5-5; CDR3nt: TGTGCCAGCAGGTCCGGGACAGGGCGCTATGGCTACACCTTC; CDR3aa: CASRSGTGRYGYTF
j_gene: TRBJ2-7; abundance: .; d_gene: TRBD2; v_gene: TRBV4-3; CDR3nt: TGCGCCAGCAGCCAAGCTAGCGGGAGCTCCTACGAGCAGTACTTC; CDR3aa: CASSQASGSSYEQYF
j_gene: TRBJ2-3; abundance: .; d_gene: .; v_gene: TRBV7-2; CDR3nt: TGTGCCAGCAGCCCGGGACTTTGGGGTACAGATACGCAGTATTTT; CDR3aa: CASSPGLWGTDTQYF
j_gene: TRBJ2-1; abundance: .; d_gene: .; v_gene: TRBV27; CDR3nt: TGTGCCAGCATAAAAACAGTCAGGGCGCCCTATGAGCAGTTCTTC; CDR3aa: CASIKTVRAPYEQFF
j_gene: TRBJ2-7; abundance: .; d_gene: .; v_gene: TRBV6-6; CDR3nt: TGTGCCAGCAGTTACTCGATAGGTGGGACCACCTACGAGCAGTACTTC; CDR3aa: CASSYSIGGTTYEQYF
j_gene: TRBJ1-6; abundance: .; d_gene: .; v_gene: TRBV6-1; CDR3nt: TGTGCCAGCAGTGAAGCGCCAGGACAGCCTTCCCTCCACTTT; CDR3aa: CASSEAPGQPSLHF